The 9 T cell receptor beta chains below were found in one sample sequenced in a study of OX40 agonist ivuxolimab in advanced cancers. Preparation of the library involved the immunoSEQ multiplex PCR assay. TCRdb took over this immuneACCESS table, retaining in-frame rearrangements with V and J assigned. Such tables are incomplete; in checked studies, under half of the missing clones stem from an unresolved V gene, and the remainder is unexplained. Counted in this sample were 77,000 or so clones; around 94% of them appeared once. The ten top clones hold approximately 20% of the sample. Sequences were derived from CD4+ or CD8+ T cells sorted from blood, sampled in a trial of the OX40 agonist ivuxolimab. Receptors originate from an adult with an advanced solid tumor such as melanoma, head and neck, liver or kidney cancer.

The CDR3 protein is CASSLDGAAPYGYTF. The CDR3 nucleotides read TGTGCCAGCAGCTTGGATGGAGCGGCCCCTTATGGCTACACCTTC. The chain has TRBV5-8 and TRBJ1-2; D is unresolved. The CDR3 is 15 amino acids. Per germline, CDR1 SGHTS and CDR2 YDEGEE. Deletions cut 0 bases from V and 5 bases from J, with 14 bases between.

Turning to this clone: The DNA is omitted, as the CDR3 cannot be located on it reliably, and the CDR3 follows TCRdb's listing. The genes are TRBV27 and TRBJ1-1; the D call of TRBD1 is as the table states it, not checked on the DNA. The CDR3 length is 14 residues, termini included. Germline-derived CDR1 and CDR2 are MNHEY and SMNVEV (reference sequence). The CDR3: CASSFGPGGTEAFF.

V usage is TRBV13 and J usage is TRBJ2-1; the match to TRBD2 covers 7 bases. This CDR3 contains 14 residues. The trim removed 5 bases at V and 3 bases at J, leaving 4 bases unmatched. Germline CDR1 is PRHDT and CDR2 is FYEKMQ (reference sequence). The CDR3 DNA follows: TGTGCCAGCAGCCCCTGGACTAGCTACAATGAGCAGTTCTTC. Translated: CASSPWTSYNEQFF.

The V and J genes are TRBV9 and TRBJ2-3, with D hard to call. The length of the CDR3 is 15 residues. Trimming took 4 bases from V and 0 from J, leaving 12 bases between them. Germline V gives CDR1 SGDLS, CDR2 YYNGEE. The CDR3 reads CASSHPMASTDTQYF. Written as DNA, the CDR3 is TGTGCCAGCAGCCACCCCATGGCCAGCACAGATACGCAGTATTTT.

Only a few counts were recorded for this clone. The rearrangement links TRBV10-3 to TRBJ1-2, with D unclear. CDR1 and CDR2 (germline): ENHRY, SYGVKD. The CDR3 consists of 14 residues. V lost 1 base, J lost 2 bases, and 8 bases lay in between. CDR3 amino acids: CAISEYPENYGYTF. The CDR3 DNA reads as TGTGCCATCAGTGAGTACCCCGAGAACTATGGCTACACCTTC.

V gene TRBV5-1 combines with J gene TRBJ2-3; the match to TRBD2 covers 8 bases. The CDR3 extends over 16 amino acids. V gave up 3 bases and J gave up 0 bases; unmatched junction bases: 6. Germline loops: CDR1 SGHRS, CDR2 YFSETQ. The CDR3: CASSWTSRDSTDTQYF. In DNA, the CDR3 is TGCGCCAGCAGCTGGACTAGCCGAGATAGCACAGATACGCAGTATTTT.

The chain has TRBV9 and TRBJ1-1; D may be TRBD1 (6 bases). Germline V gene lookup returns CDR1 SGDLS and CDR2 YYNGEE. Trimming shortened V by 3 bases and J by 0 bases, and 12 bases separated the two germline ends. The CDR3 sequence is 15 residues long. The CDR3 region has the DNA TGTGCCAGCAGCGCATCAAACAGGGTGAACACTGAAGCTTTCTTT. Protein: CASSASNRVNTEAFF.

The genes are TRBV6-5 and TRBJ1-1; D is undetermined. CDR1 and CDR2 from the germline V gene are MNHEY and SVGAGI. Trimming removed 6 bases at V and 4 bases at J, with 9 bases between. The CDR3 consists of 12 residues. CDR3 bases: TGTGCCAGCAGCCCTGGGTCCACTGAAGCTTTCTTT. Translated, it gives CASSPGSTEAFF.

CDR3 protein: CASSVARYQETQYF. The CDR3 nucleotides read TGTGCCAGCAGCGTAGCAAGATACCAAGAGACCCAGTACTTC. The rearrangement uses TRBV9 and TRBJ2-5; no clear D gene. This CDR3 region has 14 residues. V lost 0 bases and J 0 bases, leaving 6 bases between the germline ends. Looked up from germline, CDR1 is SGDLS and CDR2 is YYNGEE.